This TCR beta chain originates from a study of cytomegalovirus exposure and HLA in healthy donors. A multiplex PCR was run with 60 Vbeta primers and 13 Jbeta primers. Sequencing was performed with immunoSEQ multiplex PCR; in TCRdb, only in-frame clones are kept and a portion is missing. The table has roughly 120,000 clones, 67% seen once. This clone was detected a few times. Its cognate antigen is unknown. Other DNA sequences of this sample code for an identical CDR3. Healthy bone marrow donors made up the donor group. Findings and caveats of the study: Cytomegalovirus-associated TCR beta chains were listed, numbering under 200. In a later analysis, across HLA loci, associated TCR counts were highest for DRB1, lowest for HLA-C.

Material for sequencing was PBMCs. This clonotype was sampled from a man aged 18 to 29 in good health and CMV-seropositive.

The CDR3 sequence is CASNLRGGRDNSPLHF. As DNA, the CDR3 is TGTGCCAGCAATCTGAGAGGGGGTCGCGATAATTCACCCCTCCACTTT. J is TRBJ1-6 and V is TRBV2; a possible D gene is TRBD1 (6 bases). The CDR3 has 16 residues. V lost 7 bases, J lost 5 bases, and 18 bases lay in between. The germline CDR1 and CDR2 sequences are SNHLY and FYNNEI.